The T cell receptor beta chain under discussion was sequenced for a study of PD-1 blockade in classical Hodgkin lymphoma. The study's findings and limits: Relative to healthy donors, newly diagnosed patients reportedly had lower baseline TCR diversity, which was reported as lower still in relapsed/refractory patients.

With no exception, relapse followed autologous stem cell transplantation in all patients, and brentuximab vedotin exposure varied. Researchers report purifying CD4+ T cells from thawed PBMCs by magnetic negative selection. To note about this clone: What it binds is unknown.

Sequencing was performed with immunoSEQ multiplex PCR; in TCRdb, only in-frame clones are kept and a portion is missing. The sample yields just under 30,000 clones, 85% to 90% seen once. The CDR3 sequence is 19 residues long. The trim removed 5 bases at V and 3 bases at J, leaving 21 bases unmatched. Germline values: CDR1 MNHEY, CDR2 SMNVEV (reference sequence). Sequencing used CD4+ T cells from blood, obtained at baseline. The TCR originated in a human donor with classical Hodgkin lymphoma. The rearrangement links TRBV27 to TRBJ1-1, with 7 bases matching TRBD1. CDR3 region: CASSPYFDRVGVADTEAFF. Written as DNA, the CDR3 is TGTGCCAGCAGTCCATATTTCGACAGGGTCGGGGTGGCGGACACTGAAGCTTTCTTT.